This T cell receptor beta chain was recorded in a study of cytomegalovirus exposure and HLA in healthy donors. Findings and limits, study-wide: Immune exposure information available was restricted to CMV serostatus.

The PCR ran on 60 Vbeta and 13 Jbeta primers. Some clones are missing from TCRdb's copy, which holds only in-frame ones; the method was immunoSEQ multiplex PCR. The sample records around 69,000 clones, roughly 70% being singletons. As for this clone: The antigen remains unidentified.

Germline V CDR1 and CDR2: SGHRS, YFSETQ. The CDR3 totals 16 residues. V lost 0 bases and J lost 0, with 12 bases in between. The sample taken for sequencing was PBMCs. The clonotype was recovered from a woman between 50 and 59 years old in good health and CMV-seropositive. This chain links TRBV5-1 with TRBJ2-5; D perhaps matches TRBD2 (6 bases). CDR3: CASSLGVAEYQETQYF. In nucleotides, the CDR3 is TGCGCCAGCAGCTTGGGGGTAGCGGAATACCAAGAGACCCAGTACTTC.